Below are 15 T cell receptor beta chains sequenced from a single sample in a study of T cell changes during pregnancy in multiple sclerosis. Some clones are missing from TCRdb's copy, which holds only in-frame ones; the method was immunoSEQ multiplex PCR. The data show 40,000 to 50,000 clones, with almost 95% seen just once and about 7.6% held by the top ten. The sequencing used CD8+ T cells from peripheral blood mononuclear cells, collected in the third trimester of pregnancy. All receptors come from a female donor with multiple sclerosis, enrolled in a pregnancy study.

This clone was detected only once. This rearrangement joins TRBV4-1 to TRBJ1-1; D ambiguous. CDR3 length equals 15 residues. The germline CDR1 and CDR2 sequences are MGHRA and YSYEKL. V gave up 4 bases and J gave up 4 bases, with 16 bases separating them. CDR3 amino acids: CASSPLSGKSTEAFF. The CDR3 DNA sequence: TGCGCCAGCAGCCCCCTTTCAGGCAAATCCACTGAAGCTTTCTTT.

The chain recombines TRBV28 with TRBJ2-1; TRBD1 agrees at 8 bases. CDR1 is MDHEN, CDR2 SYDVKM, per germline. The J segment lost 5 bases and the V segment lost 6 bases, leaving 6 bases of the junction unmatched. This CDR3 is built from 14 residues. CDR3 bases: TGTGCCAGCAGGCCAGAGACAGGGGACAATGAGCAGTTCTTC. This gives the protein CASRPETGDNEQFF.

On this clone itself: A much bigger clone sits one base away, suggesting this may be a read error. DNA of the CDR3: TGTGCCAGCAGTGCGGGAGACACAGATACGCAGTATTTT. Translation: CASSAGDTDTQYF. V and J are TRBV6-4 and TRBJ2-3, with D possibly matching TRBD2 (6 bases). Germline CDR1 MRHNA, CDR2 SNTAGT. CDR3 length: 13 amino acids. The V and J ends lost 4 bases and 2 bases respectively, with 7 bases between them.

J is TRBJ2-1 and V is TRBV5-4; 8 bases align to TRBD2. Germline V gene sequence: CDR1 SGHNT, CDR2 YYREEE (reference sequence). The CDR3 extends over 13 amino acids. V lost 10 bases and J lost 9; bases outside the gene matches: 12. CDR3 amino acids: CAATGTSSVEQFF. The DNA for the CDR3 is TGTGCCGCAACGGGGACTAGTAGTGTTGAGCAGTTCTTC.

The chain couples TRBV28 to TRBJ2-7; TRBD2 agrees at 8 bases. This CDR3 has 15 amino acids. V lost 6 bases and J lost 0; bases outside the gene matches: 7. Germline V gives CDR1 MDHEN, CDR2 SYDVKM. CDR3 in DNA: TGTGCCAGCAGGCCCCTAGCGGGTGGCTCCTACGAGCAGTACTTC. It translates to CASRPLAGGSYEQYF.

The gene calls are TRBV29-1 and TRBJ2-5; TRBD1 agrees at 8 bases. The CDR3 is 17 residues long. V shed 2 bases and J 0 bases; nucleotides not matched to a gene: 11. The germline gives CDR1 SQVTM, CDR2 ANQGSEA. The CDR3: CSVEPLDREEYQETQYF. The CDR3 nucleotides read TGCAGCGTTGAACCCCTGGACAGGGAGGAGTACCAAGAGACCCAGTACTTC.

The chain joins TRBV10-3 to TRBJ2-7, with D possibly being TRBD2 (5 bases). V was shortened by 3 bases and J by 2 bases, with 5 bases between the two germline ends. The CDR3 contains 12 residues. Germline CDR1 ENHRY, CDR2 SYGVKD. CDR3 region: CAISDGTYEQYF. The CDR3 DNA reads TGTGCCATCAGTGACGGGACCTACGAGCAGTACTTC.

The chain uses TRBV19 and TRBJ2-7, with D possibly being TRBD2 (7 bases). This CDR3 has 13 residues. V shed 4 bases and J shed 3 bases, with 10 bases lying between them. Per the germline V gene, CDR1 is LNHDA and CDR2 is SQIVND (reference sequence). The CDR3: CASSTGGGYEQYF. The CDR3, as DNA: TGTGCCAGTAGTACGGGGGGCGGCTACGAGCAGTACTTC.

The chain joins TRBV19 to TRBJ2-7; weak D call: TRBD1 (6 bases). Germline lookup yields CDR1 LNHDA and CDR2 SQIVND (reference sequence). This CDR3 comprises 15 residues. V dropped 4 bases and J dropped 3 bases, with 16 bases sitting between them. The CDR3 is CASSSRDTGIYEQYF. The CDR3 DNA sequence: TGTGCCAGTAGTAGCCGGGACACAGGAATCTACGAGCAGTACTTC.

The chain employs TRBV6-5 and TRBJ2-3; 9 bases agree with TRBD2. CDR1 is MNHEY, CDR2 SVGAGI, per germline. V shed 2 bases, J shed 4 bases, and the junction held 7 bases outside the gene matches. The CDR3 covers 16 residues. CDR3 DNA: TGTGCCAGCAGTTACGTGGGCGGGAGGGTGCCAGATACGCAGTATTTT. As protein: CASSYVGGRVPDTQYF.

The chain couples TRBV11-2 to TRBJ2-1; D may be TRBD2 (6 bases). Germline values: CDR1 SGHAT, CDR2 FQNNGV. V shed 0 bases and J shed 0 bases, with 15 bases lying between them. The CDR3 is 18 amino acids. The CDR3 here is CASSLDIRGISSYNEQFF. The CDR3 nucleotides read TGTGCCAGCAGCTTAGATATCCGGGGGATTAGCTCCTACAATGAGCAGTTCTTC.

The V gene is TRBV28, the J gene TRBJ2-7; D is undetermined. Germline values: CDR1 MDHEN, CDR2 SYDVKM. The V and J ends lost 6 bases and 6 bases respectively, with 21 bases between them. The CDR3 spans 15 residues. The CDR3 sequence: CASRRRLVDSGEQYF. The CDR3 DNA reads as TGTGCCAGCAGACGGCGACTTGTCGACTCGGGCGAGCAGTACTTC.

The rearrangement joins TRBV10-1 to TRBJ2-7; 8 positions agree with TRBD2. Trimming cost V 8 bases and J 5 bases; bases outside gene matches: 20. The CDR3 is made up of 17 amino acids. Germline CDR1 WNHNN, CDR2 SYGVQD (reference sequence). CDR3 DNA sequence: TGCGCCAGCCTGAACGGGCGGATAGCGGGAAGGAAGGACGAGCAGTACTTC. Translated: CASLNGRIAGRKDEQYF.

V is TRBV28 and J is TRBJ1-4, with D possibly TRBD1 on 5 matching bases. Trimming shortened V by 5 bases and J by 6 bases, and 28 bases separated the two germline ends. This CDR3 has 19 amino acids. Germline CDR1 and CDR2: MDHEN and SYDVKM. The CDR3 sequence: CASSPINTQGNPLYEKLFF. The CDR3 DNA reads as TGTGCCAGCAGTCCGATAAACACCCAGGGAAACCCACTGTATGAAAAACTGTTTTTT.

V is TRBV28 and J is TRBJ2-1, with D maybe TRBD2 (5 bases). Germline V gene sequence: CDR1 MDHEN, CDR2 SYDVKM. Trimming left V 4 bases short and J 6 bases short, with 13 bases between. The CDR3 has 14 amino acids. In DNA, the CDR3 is TGTGCCAGCAGTTCTAGGGAGCTTTCCAATGAGCAGTTCTTC. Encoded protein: CASSSRELSNEQFF.